Included here is one T cell receptor beta chain sequence, with context. This entry belongs to a study of T cell changes during pregnancy in multiple sclerosis. From germline, CDR1 is MNHNS and CDR2 SASEGT. Trimming cost V 1 base and J 6 bases, with 13 bases left between them. This CDR3 comprises 14 residues. Method: immunoSEQ multiplex PCR; TCRdb's copy keeps in-frame clones and lacks some. The sample has 30,000 to 40,000 clones; 85% to 95% are singletons. Sequencing used CD8+ T cells from peripheral blood mononuclear cells, obtained in the third trimester of pregnancy. This TCR derives from a female donor with multiple sclerosis, enrolled in a pregnancy study. The chain links TRBV6-1 to TRBJ2-7, with D possibly being TRBD1 (5 bases). In DNA, the CDR3 is TGTGCCAGCAGTGAAGGGCAGGGTGGATCCGAGCAGTACTTC. This gives the protein CASSEGQGGSEQYF.